Sequencing of this T cell receptor (beta chain) was carried out in a study of T cells in Graves' hyperthyroidism and ophthalmopathy. Findings and limits, study-wide: Before onset, by a median of around 6.4 months, the model predicted ophthalmopathy. Within blood appeared most thyroid clonotypes that had expanded above 0.001.

Duration under 3 months, a NOSPECS grade of at least 4, and a Clinical Activity Score of at least 3 characterized the ophthalmopathy patients. Amplified TCR beta CDR3 regions derived from RNA transcripts. First-round RT-PCR of the TCR CDR3 relied on the HTBI primer set. TCRdb processed the multiplex PCR reads anew with MiXCR; each CDR3 protein has one entry. The sample has some 580,000 distinct CDR3 sequences, about a sixth seen once. Only a few counts were recorded for this clonotype. Antigen unknown. CDR3 size: 14 residues. Germline CDR1 DFQATT, CDR2 SNEGSKA (reference sequence). Trimming shortened V by 5 bases and J by 7 bases, and 15 bases separated the two germline ends.

This receptor was obtained from a woman in her thirties or forties with Graves' ophthalmopathy. Sequenced material: blood. The rearrangement uses TRBV20-1 and TRBJ1-6, with D tentatively TRBD1 (5 bases). The CDR3 DNA follows: TGCAGTGCTCAAACATTGGGGCCGAATTCACCCCTCCACTTT. Protein: CSAQTLGPNSPLHF.